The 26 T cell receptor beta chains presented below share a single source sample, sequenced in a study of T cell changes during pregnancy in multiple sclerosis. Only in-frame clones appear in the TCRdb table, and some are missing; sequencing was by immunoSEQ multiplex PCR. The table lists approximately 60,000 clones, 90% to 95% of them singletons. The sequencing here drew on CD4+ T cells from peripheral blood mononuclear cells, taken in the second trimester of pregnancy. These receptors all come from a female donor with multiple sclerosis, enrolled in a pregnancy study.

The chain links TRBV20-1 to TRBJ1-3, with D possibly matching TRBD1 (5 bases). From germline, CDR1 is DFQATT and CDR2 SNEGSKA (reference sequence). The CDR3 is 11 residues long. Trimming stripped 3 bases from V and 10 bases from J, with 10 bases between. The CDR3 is CSASSGLTIYF. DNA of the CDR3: TGCAGTGCTAGCTCGGGACTAACCATATATTTT.

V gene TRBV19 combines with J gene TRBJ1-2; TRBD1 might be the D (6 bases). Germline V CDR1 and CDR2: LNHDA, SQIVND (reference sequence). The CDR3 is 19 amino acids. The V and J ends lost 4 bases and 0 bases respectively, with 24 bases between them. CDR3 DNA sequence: TGTGCCAGTAGTAAAAAGGCCGGGACACACCGTCGTTCTAACTATGGCTACACCTTC. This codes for CASSKKAGTHRRSNYGYTF.

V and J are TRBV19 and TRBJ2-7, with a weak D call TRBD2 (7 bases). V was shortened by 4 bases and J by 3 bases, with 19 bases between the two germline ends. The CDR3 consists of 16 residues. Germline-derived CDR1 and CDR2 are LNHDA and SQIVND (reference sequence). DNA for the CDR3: TGTGCCAGTAGTACCCCCCGGGGGGCGGGAGTCTACGAGCAGTACTTC. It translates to CASSTPRGAGVYEQYF.

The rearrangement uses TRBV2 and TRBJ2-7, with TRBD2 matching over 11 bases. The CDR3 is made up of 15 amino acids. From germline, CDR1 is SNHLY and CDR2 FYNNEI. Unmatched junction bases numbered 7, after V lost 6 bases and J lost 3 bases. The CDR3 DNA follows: TGTGCCAGCAGCCCAGGCCTAGCGGGAGGCTACGAGCAGTACTTC. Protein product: CASSPGLAGGYEQYF.

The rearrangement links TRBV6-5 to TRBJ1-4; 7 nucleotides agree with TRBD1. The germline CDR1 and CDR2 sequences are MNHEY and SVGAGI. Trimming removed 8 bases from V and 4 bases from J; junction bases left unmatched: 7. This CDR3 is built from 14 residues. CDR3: CASSRGQLNEKLFF. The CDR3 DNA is TGTGCCAGCTCTAGGGGGCAGCTTAATGAAAAACTGTTTTTT.

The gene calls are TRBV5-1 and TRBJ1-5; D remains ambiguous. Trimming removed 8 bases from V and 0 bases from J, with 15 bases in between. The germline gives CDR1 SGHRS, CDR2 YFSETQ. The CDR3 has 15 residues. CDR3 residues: CASRLEPGSNQPQHF. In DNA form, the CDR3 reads TGCGCCAGTCGGTTGGAGCCTGGTAGCAATCAGCCCCAGCATTTT.

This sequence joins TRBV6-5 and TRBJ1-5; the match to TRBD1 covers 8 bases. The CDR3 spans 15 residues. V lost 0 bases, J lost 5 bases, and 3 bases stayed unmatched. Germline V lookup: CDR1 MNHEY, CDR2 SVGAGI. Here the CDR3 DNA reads TGTGCCAGCAGTTACTCGAACAGGGGGGATCAGCCCCAGCATTTT. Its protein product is CASSYSNRGDQPQHF.

In DNA form, the CDR3 reads TGTGCCAGCAGCCAGGCGGTGACGGGCTATGGCTACACCTTC. Protein product: CASSQAVTGYGYTF. The rearrangement links TRBV14 to TRBJ1-2; D is uncertain. Per the germline V gene, CDR1 is SGHDN and CDR2 is FVKESK. The CDR3 consists of 14 residues. V was pared by 3 bases and J by 4 bases, with 12 bases between.

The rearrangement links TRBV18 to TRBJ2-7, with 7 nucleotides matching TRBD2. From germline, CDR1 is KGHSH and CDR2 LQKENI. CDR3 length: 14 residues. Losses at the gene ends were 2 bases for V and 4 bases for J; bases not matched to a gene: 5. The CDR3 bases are TGTGCCAGCTCACCAGAGGCGGGAGTATACGAGCAGTACTTC. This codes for CASSPEAGVYEQYF.

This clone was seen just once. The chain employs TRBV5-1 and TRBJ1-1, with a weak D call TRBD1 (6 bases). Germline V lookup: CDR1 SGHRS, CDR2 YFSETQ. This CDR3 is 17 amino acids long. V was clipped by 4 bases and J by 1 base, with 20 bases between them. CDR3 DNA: TGCGCCAGCAGCCAAGGGGGGGGAACATTGGAGAACACTGAAGCTTTCTTT. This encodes CASSQGGGTLENTEAFF.

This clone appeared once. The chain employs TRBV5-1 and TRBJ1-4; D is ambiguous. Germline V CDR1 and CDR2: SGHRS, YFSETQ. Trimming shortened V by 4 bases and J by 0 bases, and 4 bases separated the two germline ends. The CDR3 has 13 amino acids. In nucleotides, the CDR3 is TGCGCCAGCAGCCGGTCAACTAATGAAAAACTGTTTTTT. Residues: CASSRSTNEKLFF. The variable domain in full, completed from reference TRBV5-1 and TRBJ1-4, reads KAGVTQTPRYLIKTRGQQVTLSCSPISGHRSVSWYQQTPGQGLQFLFEYFSETQRNKGNFPGRFSGRQFSNSRSEMNVSTLELGDSALYLCASSRSTNEKLFFGSGTQLSVL.

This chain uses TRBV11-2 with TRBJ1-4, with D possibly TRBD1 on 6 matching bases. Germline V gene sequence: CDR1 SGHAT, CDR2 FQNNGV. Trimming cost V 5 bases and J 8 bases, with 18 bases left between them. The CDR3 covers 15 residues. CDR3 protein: CASSPAGGAGEKLFF. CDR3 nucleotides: TGTGCCAGCAGCCCTGCTGGGGGGGCTGGCGAAAAACTGTTTTTT.

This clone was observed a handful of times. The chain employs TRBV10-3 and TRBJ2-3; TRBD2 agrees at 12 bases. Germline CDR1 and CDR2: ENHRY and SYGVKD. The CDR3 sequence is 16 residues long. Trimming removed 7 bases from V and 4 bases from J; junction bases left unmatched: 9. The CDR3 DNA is TGTGCCATCACCTCGACTAGCGGGAGTCCCGCAGATACGCAGTATTTT. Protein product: CAITSTSGSPADTQYF.

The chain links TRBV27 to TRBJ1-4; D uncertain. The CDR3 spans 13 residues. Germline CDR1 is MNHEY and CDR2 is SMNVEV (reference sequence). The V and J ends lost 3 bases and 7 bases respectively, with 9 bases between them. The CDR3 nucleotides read TGTGCCAGCAGTTTCAGAATATTTGAAAAACTGTTTTTT. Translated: CASSFRIFEKLFF.

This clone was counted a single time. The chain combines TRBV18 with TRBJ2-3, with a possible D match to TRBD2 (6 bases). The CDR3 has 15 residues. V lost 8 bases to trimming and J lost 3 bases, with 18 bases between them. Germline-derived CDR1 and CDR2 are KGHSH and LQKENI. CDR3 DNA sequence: TGTGCCAGCCCCCCCCTGGGGGGAATGACAGATACGCAGTATTTT. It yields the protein CASPPLGGMTDTQYF.

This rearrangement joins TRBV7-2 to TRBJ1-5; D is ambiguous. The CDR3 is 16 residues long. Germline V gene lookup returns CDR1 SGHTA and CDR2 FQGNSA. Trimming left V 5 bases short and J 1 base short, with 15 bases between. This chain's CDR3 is CASSPRGLSSNQPQHF. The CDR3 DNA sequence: TGTGCCAGCAGCCCGCGAGGGTTATCGAGCAATCAGCCCCAGCATTTT.

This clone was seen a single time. The DNA of the CDR3 is TGCGCCAGCAGCTTGGGAGTGGGGACAGTGAGTTTCACCGGGGAGCTGTTTTTT. Amino acids: CASSLGVGTVSFTGELFF. The chain combines TRBV5-1 with TRBJ2-2; 7 bases agree with TRBD1. The V gene end was trimmed by 0 bases and the J gene end by 4 bases; junction bases not matched to a gene: 12. The CDR3 is made up of 18 amino acids. Per germline, CDR1 SGHRS and CDR2 YFSETQ.

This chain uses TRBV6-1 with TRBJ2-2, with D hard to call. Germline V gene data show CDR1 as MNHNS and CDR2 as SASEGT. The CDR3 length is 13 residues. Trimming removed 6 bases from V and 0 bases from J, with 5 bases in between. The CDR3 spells CASSRSNTGELFF. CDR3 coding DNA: TGTGCCAGCAGCCGGTCGAACACCGGGGAGCTGTTTTTT.

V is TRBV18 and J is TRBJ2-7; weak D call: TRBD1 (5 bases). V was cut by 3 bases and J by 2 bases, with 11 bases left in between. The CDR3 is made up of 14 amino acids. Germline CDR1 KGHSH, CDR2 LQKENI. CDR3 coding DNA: TGTGCCAGCTCACCTAGGGGTCTACCCTACGAGCAGTACTTC. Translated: CASSPRGLPYEQYF.

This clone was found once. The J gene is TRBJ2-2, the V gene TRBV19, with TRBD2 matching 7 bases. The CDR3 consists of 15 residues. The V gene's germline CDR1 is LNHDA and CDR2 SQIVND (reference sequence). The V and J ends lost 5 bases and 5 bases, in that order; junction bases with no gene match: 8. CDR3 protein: CASSRAGVDTGELFF. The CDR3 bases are TGTGCCAGTAGTCGGGCGGGAGTGGATACCGGGGAGCTGTTTTTT.

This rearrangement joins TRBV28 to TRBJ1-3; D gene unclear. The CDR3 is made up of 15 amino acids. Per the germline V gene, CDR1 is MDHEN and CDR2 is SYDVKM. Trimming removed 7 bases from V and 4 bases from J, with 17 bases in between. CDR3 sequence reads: CASIGDREGGNTIYF. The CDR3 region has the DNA TGTGCCAGCATTGGAGACCGGGAAGGGGGAAACACCATATATTTT.

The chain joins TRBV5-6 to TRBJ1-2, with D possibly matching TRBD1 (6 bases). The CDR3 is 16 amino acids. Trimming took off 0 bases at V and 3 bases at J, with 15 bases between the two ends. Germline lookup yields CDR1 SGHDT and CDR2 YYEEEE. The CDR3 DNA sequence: TGTGCCAGCAGCTTGGATACGCCAGGGGTATACTATGGCTACACCTTC. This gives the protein CASSLDTPGVYYGYTF.

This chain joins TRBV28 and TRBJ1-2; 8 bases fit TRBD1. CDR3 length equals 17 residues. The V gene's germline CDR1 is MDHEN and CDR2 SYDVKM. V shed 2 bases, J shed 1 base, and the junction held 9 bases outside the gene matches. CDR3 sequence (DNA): TGTGCCAGCAGTTTACGCCAGGGGGCCGCATTTAACTATGGCTACACCTTC. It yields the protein CASSLRQGAAFNYGYTF.

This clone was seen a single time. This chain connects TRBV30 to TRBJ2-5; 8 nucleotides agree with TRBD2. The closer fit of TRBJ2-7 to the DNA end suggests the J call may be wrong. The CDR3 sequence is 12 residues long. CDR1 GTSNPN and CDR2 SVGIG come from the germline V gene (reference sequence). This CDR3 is CAWMRGAYEQYF. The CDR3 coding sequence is TGTGCCTGGATGCGGGGGGCCTACGAGCAGTACTTC.

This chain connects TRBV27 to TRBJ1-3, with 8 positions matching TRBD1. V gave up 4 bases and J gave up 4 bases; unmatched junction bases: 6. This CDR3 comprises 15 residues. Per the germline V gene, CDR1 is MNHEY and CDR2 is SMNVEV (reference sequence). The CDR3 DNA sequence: TGTGCCAGCAGTTATACAGGGGGTTCGGGAAACACCATATATTTT. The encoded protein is CASSYTGGSGNTIYF.

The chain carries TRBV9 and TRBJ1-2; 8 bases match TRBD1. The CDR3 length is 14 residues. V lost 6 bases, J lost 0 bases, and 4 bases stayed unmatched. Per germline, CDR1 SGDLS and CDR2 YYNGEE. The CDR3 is CASTLGQANYGYTF. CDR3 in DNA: TGTGCCAGCACCTTGGGACAGGCTAACTATGGCTACACCTTC.